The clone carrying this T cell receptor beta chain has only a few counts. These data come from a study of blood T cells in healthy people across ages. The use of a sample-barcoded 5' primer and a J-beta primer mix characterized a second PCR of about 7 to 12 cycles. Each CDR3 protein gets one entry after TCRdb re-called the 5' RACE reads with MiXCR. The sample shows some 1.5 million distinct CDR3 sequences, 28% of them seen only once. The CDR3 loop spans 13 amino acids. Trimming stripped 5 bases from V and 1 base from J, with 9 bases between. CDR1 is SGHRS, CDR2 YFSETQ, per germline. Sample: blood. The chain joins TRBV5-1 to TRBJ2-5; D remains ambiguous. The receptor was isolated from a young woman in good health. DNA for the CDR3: TGCGCCAGCAGGGTGACTCCCCAAGAGACCCAGTACTTC. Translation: CASRVTPQETQYF.